The 10 T cell receptor beta chains below all came from one sample that was sequenced in a study of CD8 T cells in ankylosing spondylitis. TCRdb passed the 5' RACE reads through MiXCR, listing each CDR3 protein once. Of 250,000 to 300,000 distinct CDR3 sequences listed, over 15% are singletons. What was sequenced was blood, either unsorted or a sorted T cell fraction (not recorded which). These receptors were collected from a male donor with ankylosing spondylitis or in good health (not recorded which).

This clonotype was seen a handful of times. The chain is built from TRBV6-2 or TRBV6-3 and TRBJ2-1; no clear D. Germline CDR1 reads MNHEY; CDR2 reads SVGEGT. This CDR3 has 14 amino acids. The V and J ends lost 8 bases and 5 bases respectively, with 16 bases between them. In nucleotides, the CDR3 is TGTGCCAGCTATAGCCCCACTCGGAACAATGAGCAGTTCTTC. Encoded protein: CASYSPTRNNEQFF.

This clonotype was recorded many times. The chain employs TRBV20-1 and TRBJ2-7, with D uncertain. Per germline, CDR1 DFQATT and CDR2 SNEGSKA (reference sequence). The V gene lost 7 bases and the J gene lost 0 bases, with 13 bases spanning the gap. The CDR3 length is 13 residues. DNA for the CDR3: TGCAGTGTCCCAGACTTCAGCTCCTACGAGCAGTACGTC. This encodes CSVPDFSSYEQYV.

This clonotype appeared a few times. V gene TRBV29-1 combines with J gene TRBJ1-1, with D possibly being TRBD1 (6 bases). Germline V lookup: CDR1 SQVTM, CDR2 ANQGSEA. The CDR3 is 12 amino acids. V lost 7 bases, J lost 1 base, and 10 bases lay in between. The CDR3 DNA reads TGCAGCGCCCACAGGGAGAACACTGAAGCTTTCTTT. It specifies CSAHRENTEAFF.

The chain recombines TRBV28 with TRBJ2-3, with 10 bases identical to TRBD1. This CDR3 contains 18 residues. Per the germline V gene, CDR1 is MDHEN and CDR2 is SYDVKM. V dropped 0 bases and J dropped 3; count of bases not matched to a gene: 9. This chain's CDR3 is CASSLWGDRGARTDTQYF. The CDR3 region has the DNA TGTGCCAGCAGTTTATGGGGGGACAGGGGCGCTAGGACAGATACGCAGTATTTT.

There are a few counts of this clonotype. This sequence joins TRBV30 and TRBJ1-1; D is possibly TRBD1 (5 bases). From germline, CDR1 is GTSNPN and CDR2 SVGIG (reference sequence). V lost 2 bases and J lost 5, with 6 bases in between. The CDR3 length is 11 residues. CDR3 DNA sequence: TGTGCCTGGAGTCCAGGGACTGAAGCTTTCTTT. This codes for CAWSPGTEAFF.

The CDR3 region has the DNA TGTGCCTGGACGGGGTTCTACAATGAGCAGTTCTTC. This codes for CAWTGFYNEQFF. The chain is built from TRBV30 and TRBJ2-1; weak D call: TRBD2 (5 bases). Trimming left V 4 bases short and J 3 bases short, with 7 bases between. The length of the CDR3 is 12 residues. Per the germline V gene, CDR1 is GTSNPN and CDR2 is SVGIG (reference sequence).

In this sample, this clonotype turned up a few times. The chain combines TRBV10-3 with TRBJ2-5, with D uncertain. The V end lost 2 bases, the J end lost 4 bases, and 2 bases lay between the germline ends. Germline lookup yields CDR1 ENHRY and CDR2 SYGVKD. This CDR3 region has 11 residues. CDR3 in DNA: TGTGCCATCAGTGAGGGAGAGACCCAGTACTTC. It yields the protein CAISEGETQYF.

This chain links TRBV9 with TRBJ1-2; no firm D call. Germline CDR1 SGDLS, CDR2 YYNGEE. V lost 0 bases and J 2 bases, leaving 11 bases between the germline ends. The CDR3 length is 15 residues. The CDR3 sequence: CASSVGFGDNYGYTF. DNA of the CDR3: TGTGCCAGCAGCGTAGGTTTTGGTGACAACTATGGCTACACCTTC.

This clonotype was picked up a small number of times. V and J are TRBV5-1 and TRBJ2-3, with TRBD2 matching 7 bases. Germline V lookup: CDR1 SGHRS, CDR2 YFSETQ. The CDR3 contains 14 residues. The V and J ends lost 4 bases and 2 bases, in that order; junction bases with no gene match: 4. The CDR3 nucleotides read TGCGCCAGCAGCGCCGGGGGGAACACAGATACGCAGTATTTT. Its translation is CASSAGGNTDTQYF.

This clonotype was detected ten times or more. J is TRBJ1-2 and V is TRBV20-1; D ambiguous. This CDR3 region has 9 residues. V gave up 3 bases and J gave up 4 bases, with 0 bases separating them. Germline V gene lookup returns CDR1 DFQATT and CDR2 SNEGSKA (reference sequence). The DNA for the CDR3 is TGCAGTGCTAGCTATGGCTACACCTTC. It translates to CSASYGYTF.